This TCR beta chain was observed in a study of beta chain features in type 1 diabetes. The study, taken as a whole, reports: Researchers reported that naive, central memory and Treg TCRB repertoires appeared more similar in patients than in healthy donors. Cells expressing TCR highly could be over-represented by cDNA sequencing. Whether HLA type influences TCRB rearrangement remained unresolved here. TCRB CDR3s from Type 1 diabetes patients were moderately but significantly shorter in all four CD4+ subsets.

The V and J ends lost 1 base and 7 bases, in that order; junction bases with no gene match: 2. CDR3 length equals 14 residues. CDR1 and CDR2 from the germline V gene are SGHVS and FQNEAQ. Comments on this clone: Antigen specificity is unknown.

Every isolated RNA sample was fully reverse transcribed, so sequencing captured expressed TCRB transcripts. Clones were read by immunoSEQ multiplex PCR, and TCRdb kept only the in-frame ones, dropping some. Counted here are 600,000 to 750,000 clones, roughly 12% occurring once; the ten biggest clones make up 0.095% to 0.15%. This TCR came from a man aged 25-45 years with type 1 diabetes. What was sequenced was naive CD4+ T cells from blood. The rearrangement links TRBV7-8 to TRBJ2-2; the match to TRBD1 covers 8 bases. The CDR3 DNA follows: TGTGCCAGCAGCTTAGGACAGGGGTTCGGGGAGCTGTTTTTT. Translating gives CASSLGQGFGELFF.